These 24 T cell receptor beta chains originate from one sample sequenced in a study of blood T cell repertoires in COVID-19. TCRdb's table, derived via immunoSEQ multiplex PCR, lists solely in-frame clones and lacks some. This sample has 130,000 to 150,000 clones; roughly 90% occur once, and the top ten carry 1.5% to 2%. The sample consisted of peripheral blood. The receptors here all came from a man between 70 and 80 years old with acute or convalescent COVID-19.

This clone showed up just once. The J gene is TRBJ1-5, the V gene TRBV2; D is unclear. This CDR3 comprises 17 residues. V dropped 3 bases and J dropped 0 bases, with 15 bases sitting between them. Germline V gives CDR1 SNHLY, CDR2 FYNNEI. CDR3 residues: CASSDLQRHDSNQPQHF. Written as DNA, the CDR3 is TGTGCCAGCAGTGACCTCCAAAGACACGATAGCAATCAGCCCCAGCATTTT.

The V call is TRBV10-2, the J call TRBJ2-1; no firm D call. The CDR3 loop spans 13 amino acids. CDR1 and CDR2 (germline): WSHSY, SAAADI. V dropped 7 bases and J dropped 8 bases, with 15 bases sitting between them. The CDR3 sequence is CASKSPVLDEQFF. The CDR3 nucleotides are TGCGCCAGCAAGAGCCCCGTTCTAGATGAGCAGTTCTTC.

This clone appeared once. The CDR3 DNA reads TGTGCCATGCCGGGACAGGGGACTAGCGGGAGGGAGACCCAGTACTTC. This translates into CAMPGQGTSGRETQYF. The V gene is TRBV6-4, the J gene TRBJ2-5, with 15 bases that match TRBD2. J was trimmed by 5 bases and V by 10 bases; bases with no gene match: 11. The CDR3 covers 16 residues. Germline values: CDR1 MRHNA, CDR2 SNTAGT.

The genes are TRBV4-2 and TRBJ2-5, with 9 bases that match TRBD2. The CDR3 is 16 amino acids. V lost 1 base and J lost 2; bases outside the gene matches: 5. The V gene's germline CDR1 is LGHNA and CDR2 YNFKEQ. For the CDR3, the DNA is TGTGCCAGCAGCCAAGGGGCTAGCGGGGTACAAGAGACCCAGTACTTC. This sequence encodes CASSQGASGVQETQYF.

The chain couples TRBV18 to TRBJ2-3; TRBD1 might be the D (6 bases). This CDR3 region has 17 residues. Trimming removed 1 base at V and 4 bases at J, with 18 bases between. Germline V CDR1 and CDR2: KGHSH, LQKENI. The CDR3 region is CASSPLGTSYGPDTQYF. The CDR3 bases are TGTGCCAGCTCACCACTTGGGACATCCTACGGCCCAGATACGCAGTATTTT.

Only a few counts were recorded for this clone. This chain links TRBV7-2 with TRBJ1-6, with D hard to call. The CDR3 runs 15 residues. Trimming left V 2 bases short and J 6 bases short, with 11 bases between. CDR1 and CDR2 (germline): SGHTA, FQGNSA. The CDR3 region is CASSLSGLPNSPLHF. CDR3 coding DNA: TGTGCCAGCAGCTTATCAGGACTGCCTAATTCACCCCTCCACTTT.

The V gene is TRBV3-1 (or the pseudogene TRBV3-2), the J gene TRBJ1-1, with D possibly being TRBD1 (5 bases). V lost 1 base and J 7 bases, leaving 10 bases between the germline ends. The germline V gene has CDR1 LGHDT and CDR2 YNNKEL (reference sequence). This CDR3 contains 13 residues. The CDR3 nucleotides read TGTGCCAGCAGCCAAGTTAGGAGGGGTGAAGCTTTCTTT. The encoded protein is CASSQVRRGEAFF.

The chain employs TRBV4-1 and TRBJ2-1; the match to TRBD2 covers 13 bases. Germline V gene data show CDR1 as MGHRA and CDR2 as YSYEKL. The CDR3 is made up of 16 amino acids. The ends lost 2 bases at V and 7 bases at J; junction bases unmatched: 5. CDR3 region: CASSQTSGGAWNEQFF. The CDR3 DNA sequence: TGCGCCAGCAGCCAAACTAGCGGGGGGGCTTGGAATGAGCAGTTCTTC.

This chain connects TRBV6-2 or TRBV6-3 to TRBJ1-5; possible D gene TRBD1, 5 bases. Trimming stripped 6 bases from V and 3 bases from J, with 18 bases between. Per the germline V gene, CDR1 is MNHEY and CDR2 is SVGEGT. The CDR3 sequence is 16 residues long. The CDR3, as DNA: TGTGCCAGCAGCCCCAGTGGGGCAGGGAACAATCAGCCCCAGCATTTT. Its translation is CASSPSGAGNNQPQHF.

The chain recombines TRBV6-5 with TRBJ2-1; tentatively, D is TRBD1 (6 bases). The CDR3 covers 15 residues. Trimming left V 5 bases short and J 0 bases short, with 11 bases between. CDR1 MNHEY and CDR2 SVGAGI come from the germline V gene. In nucleotides, the CDR3 is TGTGCCAGCAGTATCGACAGGACCTCCTACAATGAGCAGTTCTTC. Residues: CASSIDRTSYNEQFF.

This clone was detected only once. The chain carries TRBV5-1 and TRBJ2-3; D perhaps matches TRBD2 (6 bases). Germline CDR1 reads SGHRS; CDR2 reads YFSETQ. The V end lost 3 bases, the J end lost 0 bases, and 17 bases lay between the germline ends. The length of the CDR3 is 17 residues. The CDR3: CASSSGGRTSSTDTQYF. The CDR3 nucleotides are TGCGCCAGCAGCTCCGGGGGAAGAACTTCTAGCACAGATACGCAGTATTTT. Supplemented by reference TRBV5-1 and TRBJ2-3, the full variable domain reads KAGVTQTPRYLIKTRGQQVTLSCSPISGHRSVSWYQQTPGQGLQFLFEYFSETQRNKGNFPGRFSGRQFSNSRSEMNVSTLELGDSALYLCASSSGGRTSSTDTQYFGPGTRLTVL.

V is TRBV5-1 and J is TRBJ1-2, with 9 bases lining up with TRBD1. V shed 3 bases and J 4 bases; nucleotides not matched to a gene: 7. CDR1 is SGHRS, CDR2 YFSETQ, per germline. The length of the CDR3 is 15 residues. The DNA of the CDR3 is TGCGCCAGCAGCTCCTCGGACAGGGGAGGCTATGGCTACACCTTC. As protein: CASSSSDRGGYGYTF.

CDR3 region: CASSCEWSSGSWETQYF. The DNA of the CDR3 is TGCGCCAGCAGCTGCGAATGGTCTAGCGGGAGTTGGGAGACCCAGTACTTC. The V call is TRBV5-1, the J call TRBJ2-5, with 10 bases identical to TRBD2. The CDR3 is 17 amino acids. CDR1 is SGHRS, CDR2 YFSETQ, per germline. V trimming: 3 bases; J trimming: 5 bases; junction bases outside the gene matches: 13.

The V and J genes are TRBV25-1 and TRBJ2-1, with D tentatively TRBD1 (6 bases). Germline V gives CDR1 MGHDK, CDR2 SYGVNS. The CDR3 spans 11 residues. Trimming took 9 bases from V and 10 from J, leaving 13 bases between them. CDR3: CASSRGGEQFF. The DNA for the CDR3 is TGTGCCAGTTCCAGGGGTGGCGAGCAGTTCTTC.

This chain uses TRBV5-1 with TRBJ2-5, with D maybe TRBD1 (6 bases). CDR1 SGHRS and CDR2 YFSETQ come from the germline V gene. Trimming pared 5 bases from V and 2 bases from J, leaving 13 bases between. The CDR3 has 14 amino acids. This CDR3 reads CASRPGTSQETQYF. Here the CDR3 DNA reads TGCGCCAGCAGACCCGGGACATCTCAAGAGACCCAGTACTTC.

The chain recombines TRBV10-1 with TRBJ2-6, with 7 bases matching TRBD1. CDR1 is WNHNN, CDR2 SYGVQD, per germline (reference sequence). The CDR3 runs 16 residues. V lost 6 bases to trimming and J lost 2 bases; unmatched junction nucleotides: 7. CDR3 DNA: TGCGCCAGCAGCGGGGACAGCTTCCCTGGGGCCAACGTCCTGACTTTC. Encoded protein: CASSGDSFPGANVLTF.

The rearrangement joins TRBV7-2 to TRBJ2-3; D might be TRBD2 (5 bases). The ends were cut back, 1 base at V and 6 bases at J, with 11 bases in the middle. Germline lookup yields CDR1 SGHTA and CDR2 FQGNSA. The CDR3 sequence is 14 residues long. For the CDR3, the DNA is TGTGCCAGCAGCTTAGGGAGCTTAGCGGATACGCAGTATTTT. It encodes CASSLGSLADTQYF.

The V gene is TRBV5-1, the J gene TRBJ1-2; perhaps TRBD1 as D (5 bases). The CDR3 covers 15 residues. Germline lookup yields CDR1 SGHRS and CDR2 YFSETQ. V was shortened by 0 bases and J by 2 bases, with 11 bases between the two germline ends. The CDR3 DNA is TGCGCCAGCAGCTTGGAATTGGACACGAACTATGGCTACACCTTC. Its protein product is CASSLELDTNYGYTF.

This clone was observed a single time. V usage is TRBV5-4 and J usage is TRBJ2-5; the match to TRBD2 covers 11 bases. Germline V gives CDR1 SGHNT, CDR2 YYREEE (reference sequence). This CDR3 is built from 16 residues. V was clipped by 2 bases and J by 5 bases; unmatched bases: 8. The CDR3 here is CASSLKTSGAGETQYF. In nucleotides, the CDR3 is TGTGCCAGCAGCTTAAAGACTAGCGGGGCAGGGGAGACCCAGTACTTC.

This clone occurred once. The rearrangement uses TRBV6-5 and TRBJ1-4, with no clear D. V was pared by 8 bases and J by 6 bases, with 19 bases between. CDR1 and CDR2 (germline): MNHEY, SVGAGI. The CDR3 is made up of 15 amino acids. CDR3 DNA sequence: TGTGCCAGCCGCGCGGGTGGAAGGCCCGATGAAAAACTGTTTTTT. It codes for CASRAGGRPDEKLFF.

This chain joins TRBV9 and TRBJ2-5, with D uncertain. The CDR3 is 13 amino acids. Per germline, CDR1 SGDLS and CDR2 YYNGEE. The germline V and J ends were trimmed by 1 base and 0 bases, with 4 bases remaining between them. The CDR3 loop reads CASSVSDQETQYF. The CDR3 DNA follows: TGTGCCAGCAGCGTATCTGACCAAGAGACCCAGTACTTC.

V usage is TRBV6-5 and J usage is TRBJ1-3, with a weak D call TRBD1 (5 bases). Germline loops: CDR1 MNHEY, CDR2 SVGAGI. V was cut by 2 bases and J by 4 bases, with 12 bases left in between. CDR3 size: 15 residues. The CDR3 loop is CASSYQQASGNTIYF. DNA for the CDR3: TGTGCCAGCAGTTACCAACAGGCATCGGGAAACACCATATATTTT.

CDR3 region: CASTGGTNEKLFF. CDR3 sequence (DNA): TGTGCCAGCACAGGGGGAACTAATGAAAAACTGTTTTTT. The chain couples TRBV25-1 to TRBJ1-4; TRBD1 matches 7 bases. Unmatched junction bases numbered 0, after V lost 7 bases and J lost 1 base. The CDR3 sequence is 13 residues long. Germline CDR1 and CDR2: MGHDK and SYGVNS.

This chain connects TRBV14 to TRBJ1-6; 9 positions agree with TRBD1. Germline CDR1 and CDR2: SGHDN and FVKESK. The V gene end was trimmed by 4 bases and the J gene end by 7 bases; junction bases not matched to a gene: 2. The CDR3 has 14 amino acids. Written as DNA, the CDR3 is TGTGCCAGCAGCCGTGGGACAGGGAATTCACCCCTCCACTTT. This gives the protein CASSRGTGNSPLHF.